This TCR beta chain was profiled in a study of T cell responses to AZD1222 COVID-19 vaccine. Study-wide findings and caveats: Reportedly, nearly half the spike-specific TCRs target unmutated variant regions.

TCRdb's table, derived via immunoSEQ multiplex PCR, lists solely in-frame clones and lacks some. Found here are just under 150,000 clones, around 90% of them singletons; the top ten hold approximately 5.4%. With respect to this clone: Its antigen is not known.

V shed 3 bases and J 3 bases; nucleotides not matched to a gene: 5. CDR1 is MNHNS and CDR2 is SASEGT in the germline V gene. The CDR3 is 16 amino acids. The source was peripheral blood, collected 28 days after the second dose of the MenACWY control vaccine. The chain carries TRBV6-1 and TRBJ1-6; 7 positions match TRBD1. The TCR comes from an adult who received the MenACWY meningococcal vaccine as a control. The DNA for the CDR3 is TGTGCCAGCAGTGAGACAGGGCTTTTCTATAATTCACCCCTCCACTTT. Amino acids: CASSETGLFYNSPLHF.